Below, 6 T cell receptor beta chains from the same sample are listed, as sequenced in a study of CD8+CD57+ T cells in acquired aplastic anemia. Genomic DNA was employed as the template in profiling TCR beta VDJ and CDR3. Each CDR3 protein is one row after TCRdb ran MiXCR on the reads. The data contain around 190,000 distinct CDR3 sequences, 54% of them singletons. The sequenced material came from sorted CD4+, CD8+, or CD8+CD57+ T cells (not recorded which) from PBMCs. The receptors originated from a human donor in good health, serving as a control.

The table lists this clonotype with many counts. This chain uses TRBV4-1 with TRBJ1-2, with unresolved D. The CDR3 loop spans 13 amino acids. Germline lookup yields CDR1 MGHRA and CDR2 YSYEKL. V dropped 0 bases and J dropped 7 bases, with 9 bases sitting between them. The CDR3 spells CASSQDRSGGYTF. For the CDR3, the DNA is TGCGCCAGCAGCCAAGATCGCTCAGGTGGCTACACCTTC.

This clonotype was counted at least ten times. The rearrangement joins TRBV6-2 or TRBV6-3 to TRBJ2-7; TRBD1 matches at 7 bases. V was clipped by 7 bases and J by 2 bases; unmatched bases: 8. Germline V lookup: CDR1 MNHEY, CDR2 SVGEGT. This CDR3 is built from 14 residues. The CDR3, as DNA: TGTGCCAGCACCCCGTTTGGACAGGCCTACGAGCAGTACTTC. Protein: CASTPFGQAYEQYF.

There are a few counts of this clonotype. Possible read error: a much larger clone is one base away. The CDR3 DNA follows: TGTGCCAGCACCCTGAGCCTAGGCTATGACTATGGCTACACCTTC. The encoded protein is CASTLSLGYDYGYTF. The chain links TRBV12-3 or TRBV12-4 to TRBJ1-2; D is unclear. V was cut by 7 bases and J by 3 bases, with 18 bases left in between. There are 15 residues in the CDR3.

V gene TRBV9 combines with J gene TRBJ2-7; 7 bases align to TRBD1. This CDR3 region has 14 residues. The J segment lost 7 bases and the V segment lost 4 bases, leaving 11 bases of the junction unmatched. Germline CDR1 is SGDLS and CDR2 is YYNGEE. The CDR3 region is CASSLPTGSGEQYF. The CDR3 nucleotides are TGTGCCAGCAGCCTTCCGACAGGGTCGGGGGAGCAGTACTTC.

The CDR3 loop reads CASRFDGWAYEQYF. CDR3 nucleotides: TGTGCCAGCAGGTTTGACGGGTGGGCCTACGAGCAGTACTTC. This chain joins TRBV2 and TRBJ2-7; the D is unclear. CDR1 is SNHLY, CDR2 FYNNEI, per germline. The CDR3 has 14 amino acids. V lost 6 bases, J lost 2 bases, and 14 bases lay in between.

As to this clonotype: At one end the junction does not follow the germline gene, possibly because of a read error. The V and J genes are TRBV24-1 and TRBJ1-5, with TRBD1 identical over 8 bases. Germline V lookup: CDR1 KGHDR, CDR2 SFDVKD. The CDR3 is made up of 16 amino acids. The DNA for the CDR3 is TGTGCCACCAGTGATTTGCAGTCAGGGGGCAAGCAGCCCCAGCATTTT. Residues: CATSDLQSGGKQPQHF.